Detailed here is one TCR beta chain. As originally analysed: Amplified reference gene primers provided the basis for estimating nucleated cell counts. Clones were sequenced by immunoSEQ multiplex PCR, and TCRdb holds only the in-frame ones, with some missing. The V and J calls and the clone size are those of that table, but D and trimming were determined from the DNA. The data hold about 180,000 clones, with about four fifths observed a single time. These data belong to a study of blood T cell repertoires in COVID-19. Turning to the study itself: Specimens from acute and convalescent COVID-19 originated in the United States, Italy and Spain. Sample material is recorded as cDNA or gDNA derived from T cells, B-cell-depleted T cells, or PBMCs.

The germline gives CDR1 SGHVS, CDR2 FQNEAQ. There are 15 residues in the CDR3. V lost 3 bases to trimming and J lost 2 bases, with 14 bases between them. Sequencing was done on a sample of peripheral blood. The chain combines TRBV7-8 with TRBJ2-7; TRBD2 might be the D (5 bases). The receptor was isolated from a human donor in a cohort sampled during active COVID-19. This chain's CDR3 is CASSLRSGSTYEQYF. CDR3 coding DNA: TGTGCCAGCAGCTTGCGGAGCGGATCCACCTACGAGCAGTACTTC.